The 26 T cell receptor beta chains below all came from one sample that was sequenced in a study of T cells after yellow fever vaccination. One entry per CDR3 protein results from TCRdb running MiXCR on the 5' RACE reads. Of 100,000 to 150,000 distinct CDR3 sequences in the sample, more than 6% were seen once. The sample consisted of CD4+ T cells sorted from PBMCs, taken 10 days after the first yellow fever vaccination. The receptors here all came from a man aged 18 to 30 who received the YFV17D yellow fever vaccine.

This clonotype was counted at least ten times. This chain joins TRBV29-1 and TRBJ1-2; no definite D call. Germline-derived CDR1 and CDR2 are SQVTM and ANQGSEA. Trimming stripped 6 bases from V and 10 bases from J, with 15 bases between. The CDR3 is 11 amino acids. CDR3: CSVAPLRFYTF. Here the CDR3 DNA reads TGCAGCGTCGCCCCTCTTAGATTCTACACCTTC.

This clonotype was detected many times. CDR3 DNA: TGTGCCAGCAGTAATAGGAGGAGCACAGATACGCAGTATTTT. Translation gives CASSNRRSTDTQYF. This chain connects TRBV2 to TRBJ2-3; D is possibly TRBD2 (5 bases). V was cut by 5 bases and J by 0 bases, with 9 bases left in between. CDR1 and CDR2 (germline): SNHLY, FYNNEI. CDR3 size: 14 residues.

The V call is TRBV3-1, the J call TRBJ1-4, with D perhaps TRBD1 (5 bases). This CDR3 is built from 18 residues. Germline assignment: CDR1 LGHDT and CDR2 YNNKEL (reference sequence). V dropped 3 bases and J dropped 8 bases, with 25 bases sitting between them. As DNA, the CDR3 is TGTGCCAGCAGCCAGGGGGGAGCGACACGGGGTGTCGCGGAAAAACTGTTTTTT. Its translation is CASSQGGATRGVAEKLFF. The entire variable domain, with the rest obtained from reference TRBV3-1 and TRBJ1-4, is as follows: DTAVSQTPKYLVTQMGNDKSIKCEQNLGHDTMYWYKQDSKKFLKIMFSYNNKELIINETVPNRFSPKSPDKAHLNLHINSLELGDSAVYFCASSQGGATRGVAEKLFFGSGTQLSVL.

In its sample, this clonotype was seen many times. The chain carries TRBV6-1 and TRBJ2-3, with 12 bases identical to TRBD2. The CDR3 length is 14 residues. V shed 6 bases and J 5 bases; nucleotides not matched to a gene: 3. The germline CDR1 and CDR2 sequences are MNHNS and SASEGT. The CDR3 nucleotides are TGTGCCAGCAGACCGGGACTAGCGGGAGATACGCAGTATTTT. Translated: CASRPGLAGDTQYF.

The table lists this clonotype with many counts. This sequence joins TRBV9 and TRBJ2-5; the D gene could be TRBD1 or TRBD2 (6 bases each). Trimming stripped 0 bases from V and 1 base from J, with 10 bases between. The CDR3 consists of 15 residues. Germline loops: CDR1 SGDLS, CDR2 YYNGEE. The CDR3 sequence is CASSVAGGLQETQYF. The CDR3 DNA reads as TGTGCCAGCAGCGTAGCCGGGGGCCTCCAAGAGACCCAGTACTTC.

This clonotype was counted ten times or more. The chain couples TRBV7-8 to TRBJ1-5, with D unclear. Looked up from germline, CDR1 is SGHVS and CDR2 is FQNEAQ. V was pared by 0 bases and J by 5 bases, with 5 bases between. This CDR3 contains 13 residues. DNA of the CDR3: TGTGCCAGCAGCTTAGCCCACGATCAGCCCCAGCATTTT. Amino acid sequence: CASSLAHDQPQHF.

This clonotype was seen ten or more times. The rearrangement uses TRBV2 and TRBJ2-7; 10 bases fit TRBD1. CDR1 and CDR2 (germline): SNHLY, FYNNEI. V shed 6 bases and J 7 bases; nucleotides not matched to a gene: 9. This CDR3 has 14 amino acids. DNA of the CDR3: TGTGCCAGCAGGCAATTGACAGGGGGCAGTGAGCAGTACTTC. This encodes CASRQLTGGSEQYF.

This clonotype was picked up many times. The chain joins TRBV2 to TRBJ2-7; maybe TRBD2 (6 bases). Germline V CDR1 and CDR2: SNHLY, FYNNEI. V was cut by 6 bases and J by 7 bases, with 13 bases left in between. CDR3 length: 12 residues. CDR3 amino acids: CASRGVSGEQYF. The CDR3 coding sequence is TGTGCCAGCAGGGGGGTCAGCGGGGAGCAGTACTTC.

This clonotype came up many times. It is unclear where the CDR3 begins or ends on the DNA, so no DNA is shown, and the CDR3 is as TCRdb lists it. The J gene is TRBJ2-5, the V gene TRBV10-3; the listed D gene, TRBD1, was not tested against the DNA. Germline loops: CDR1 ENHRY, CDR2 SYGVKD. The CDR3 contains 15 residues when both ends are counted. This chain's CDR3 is CAISTSGGRKETQYF.

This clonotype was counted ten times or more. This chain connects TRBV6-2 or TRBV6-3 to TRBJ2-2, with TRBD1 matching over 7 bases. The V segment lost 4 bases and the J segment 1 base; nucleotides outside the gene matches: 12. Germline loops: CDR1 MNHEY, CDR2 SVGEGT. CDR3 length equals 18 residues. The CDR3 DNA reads TGTGCCAGCAGTTGGGGAGTCTCCGGGACAGTGAACACCGGGGAGCTGTTTTTT. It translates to CASSWGVSGTVNTGELFF.

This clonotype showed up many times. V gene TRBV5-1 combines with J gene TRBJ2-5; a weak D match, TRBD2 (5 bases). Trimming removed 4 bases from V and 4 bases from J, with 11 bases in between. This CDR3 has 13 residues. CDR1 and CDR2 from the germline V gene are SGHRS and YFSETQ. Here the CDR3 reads CASSLDAGETQYF. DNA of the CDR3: TGCGCCAGCAGCCTAGACGCGGGAGAGACCCAGTACTTC.

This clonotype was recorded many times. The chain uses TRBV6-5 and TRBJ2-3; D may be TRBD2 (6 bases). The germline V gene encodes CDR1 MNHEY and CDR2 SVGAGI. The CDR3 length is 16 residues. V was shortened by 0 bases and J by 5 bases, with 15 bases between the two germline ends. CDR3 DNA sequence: TGTGCCAGCAGTTACTCCCCCCAGCGGGTGGGAGATACGCAGTATTTT. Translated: CASSYSPQRVGDTQYF.

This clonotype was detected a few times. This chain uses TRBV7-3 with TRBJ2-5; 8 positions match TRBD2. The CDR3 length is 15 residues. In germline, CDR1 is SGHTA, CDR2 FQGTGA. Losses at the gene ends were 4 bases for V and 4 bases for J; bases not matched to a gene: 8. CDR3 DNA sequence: TGTGCCAGCAGCTCCGGGGGGGCCTCGGGAGAGACCCAGTACTTC. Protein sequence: CASSSGGASGETQYF.

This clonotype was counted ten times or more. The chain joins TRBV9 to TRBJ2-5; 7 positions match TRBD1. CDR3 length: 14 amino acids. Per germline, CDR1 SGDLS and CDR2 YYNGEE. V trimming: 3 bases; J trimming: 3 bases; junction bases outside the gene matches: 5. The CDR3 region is CASSETTGEETQYF. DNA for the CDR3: TGTGCCAGCAGCGAGACCACAGGGGAAGAGACCCAGTACTTC.

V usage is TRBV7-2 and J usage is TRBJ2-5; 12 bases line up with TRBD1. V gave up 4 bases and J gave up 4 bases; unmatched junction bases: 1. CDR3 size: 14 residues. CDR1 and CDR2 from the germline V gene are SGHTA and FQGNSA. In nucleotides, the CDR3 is TGTGCCAGCAGCTGGGACAGGGGGCGAGAGACCCAGTACTTC. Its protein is CASSWDRGRETQYF.

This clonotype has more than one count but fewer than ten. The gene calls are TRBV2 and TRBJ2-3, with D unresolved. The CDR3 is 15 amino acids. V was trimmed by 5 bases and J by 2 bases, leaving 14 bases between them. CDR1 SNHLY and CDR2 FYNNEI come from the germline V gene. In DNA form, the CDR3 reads TGTGCCAGCAGTAGACCGCGAGATAACACAGATACGCAGTATTTT. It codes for CASSRPRDNTDTQYF.

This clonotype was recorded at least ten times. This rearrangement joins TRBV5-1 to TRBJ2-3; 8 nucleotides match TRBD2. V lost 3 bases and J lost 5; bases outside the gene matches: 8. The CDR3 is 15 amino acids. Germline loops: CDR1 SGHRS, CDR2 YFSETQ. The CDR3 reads CASSWRGAVEDTQYF. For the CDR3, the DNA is TGCGCCAGCAGCTGGCGGGGGGCAGTGGAAGATACGCAGTATTTT.

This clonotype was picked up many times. CDR3 bases: TGTGCCAGCAGCTTTTTTAGCGGGGGGGAAGTTCAGTACTTC. Amino acid sequence: CASSFFSGGEVQYF. This chain links TRBV7-2 with TRBJ2-4, with 11 bases aligning to TRBD2. Trimming at V came to 3 bases and at J to 11 bases, leaving 6 bases not matched to a gene. The CDR3 is 14 residues long. Germline V lookup: CDR1 SGHTA, CDR2 FQGNSA.

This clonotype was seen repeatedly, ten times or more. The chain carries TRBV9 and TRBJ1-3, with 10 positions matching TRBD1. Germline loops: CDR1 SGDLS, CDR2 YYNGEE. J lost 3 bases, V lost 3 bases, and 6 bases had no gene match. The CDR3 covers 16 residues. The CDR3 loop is CASSGQGAGGGNTIYF. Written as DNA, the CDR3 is TGTGCCAGCAGCGGACAGGGGGCAGGAGGTGGAAACACCATATATTTT.

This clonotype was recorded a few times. Written as DNA, the CDR3 is TGCGCCAGCAGCTTGGAGGAGAATTCACCCCTCCACTTT. The encoded protein is CASSLEENSPLHF. This chain uses TRBV5-1 with TRBJ1-6; no reliable D call. The V gene's germline CDR1 is SGHRS and CDR2 YFSETQ. The V end lost 0 bases, the J end lost 7 bases, and 5 bases lay between the germline ends. The CDR3 runs 13 residues. The variable domain in full, completed from reference TRBV5-1 and TRBJ1-6, reads KAGVTQTPRYLIKTRGQQVTLSCSPISGHRSVSWYQQTPGQGLQFLFEYFSETQRNKGNFPGRFSGRQFSNSRSEMNVSTLELGDSALYLCASSLEENSPLHFGNGTRLTVT.

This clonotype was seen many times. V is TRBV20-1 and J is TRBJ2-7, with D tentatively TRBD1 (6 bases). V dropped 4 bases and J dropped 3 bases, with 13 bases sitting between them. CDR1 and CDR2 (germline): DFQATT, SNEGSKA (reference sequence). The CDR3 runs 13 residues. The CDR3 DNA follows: TGCAGTGCTACCGAGGACAGCTACTACGAGCAGTACGTC. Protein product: CSATEDSYYEQYV.

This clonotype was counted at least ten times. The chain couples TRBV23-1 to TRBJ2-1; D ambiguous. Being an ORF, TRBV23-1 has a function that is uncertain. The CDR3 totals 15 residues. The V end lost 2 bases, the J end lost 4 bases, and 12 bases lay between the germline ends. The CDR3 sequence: CASSQAPTAYNEQFF. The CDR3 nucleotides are TGCGCCAGCAGTCAAGCTCCGACTGCTTACAATGAGCAGTTCTTC.

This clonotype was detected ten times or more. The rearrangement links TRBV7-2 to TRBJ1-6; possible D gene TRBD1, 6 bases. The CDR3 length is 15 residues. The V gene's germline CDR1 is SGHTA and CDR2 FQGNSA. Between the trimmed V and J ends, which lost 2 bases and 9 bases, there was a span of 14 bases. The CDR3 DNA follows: TGTGCCAGCAGCTTATTTGGGGGCAACAGTTCACCCCTCCACTTT. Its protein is CASSLFGGNSSPLHF.

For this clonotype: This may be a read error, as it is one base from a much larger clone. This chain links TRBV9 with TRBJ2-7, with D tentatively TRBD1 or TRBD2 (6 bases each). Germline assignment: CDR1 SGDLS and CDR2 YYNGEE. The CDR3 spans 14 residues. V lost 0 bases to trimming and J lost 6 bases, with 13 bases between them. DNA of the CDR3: TGTGCCAGCAGCGTAGAGGGGGGTTTCGCCGAGCAGTACTTC. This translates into CASSVEGGFAEQYF. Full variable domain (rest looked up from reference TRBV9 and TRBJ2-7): DSGVTQTPKHLITATGQRVTLRCSPRSGDLSVYWYQQSLDQGLQFLIQYYNGEERAKGNILERFSAQQFPDLHSELNLSSLELGDSALYFCASSVEGGFAEQYFGPGTRLTVT.

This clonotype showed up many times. This chain's CDR3 is CASSDYNRGPFF. The DNA of the CDR3 is TGTGCCAGCAGTGACTATAACAGGGGGCCTTTCTTT. The V gene is TRBV6-1, the J gene TRBJ1-1; 9 nucleotides align to TRBD1. CDR1 and CDR2 from the germline V gene are MNHNS and SASEGT. There are 12 residues in the CDR3. Losses at the gene ends were 3 bases for V and 12 bases for J; bases not matched to a gene: 5.

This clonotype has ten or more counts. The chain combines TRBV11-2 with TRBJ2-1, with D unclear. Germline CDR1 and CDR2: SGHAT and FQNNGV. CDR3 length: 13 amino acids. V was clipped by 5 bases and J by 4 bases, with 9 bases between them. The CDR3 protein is CASSHRVYNEQFF. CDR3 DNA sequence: TGTGCCAGCAGCCACAGAGTGTACAATGAGCAGTTCTTC.